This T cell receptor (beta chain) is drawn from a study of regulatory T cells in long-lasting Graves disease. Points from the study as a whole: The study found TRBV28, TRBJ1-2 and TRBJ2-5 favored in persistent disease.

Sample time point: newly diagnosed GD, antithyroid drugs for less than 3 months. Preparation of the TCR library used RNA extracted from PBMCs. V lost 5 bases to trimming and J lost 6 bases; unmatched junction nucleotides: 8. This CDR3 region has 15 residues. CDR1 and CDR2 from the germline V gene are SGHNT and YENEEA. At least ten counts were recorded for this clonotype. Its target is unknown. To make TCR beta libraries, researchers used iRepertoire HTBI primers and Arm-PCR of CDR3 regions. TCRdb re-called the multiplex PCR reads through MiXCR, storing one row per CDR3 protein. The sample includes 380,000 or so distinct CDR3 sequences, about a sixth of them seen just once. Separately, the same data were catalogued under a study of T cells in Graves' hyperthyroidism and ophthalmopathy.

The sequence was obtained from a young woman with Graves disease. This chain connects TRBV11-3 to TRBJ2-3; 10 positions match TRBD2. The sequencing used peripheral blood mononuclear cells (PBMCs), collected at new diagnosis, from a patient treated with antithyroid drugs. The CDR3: CASSQLAGGRDTQYF. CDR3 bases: TGTGCCAGCAGCCAATTAGCGGGGGGCAGGGATACGCAGTATTTT. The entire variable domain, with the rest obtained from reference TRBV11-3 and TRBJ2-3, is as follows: EAGVVQSPRYKIIEKKQPVAFWCNPISGHNTLYWYLQNLGQGPELLIRYENEEAVDDSQLPKDRFSAERLKGVDSTLKIQPAELGDSAVYLCASSQLAGGRDTQYFGPGTRLTVL.